Below, 10 T cell receptor beta chains from the same sample are listed, as sequenced in a study of blood T cells in healthy people across ages. A second roughly 7 to 12 cycle PCR used barcoded and J-beta primers. One entry per CDR3 protein results from TCRdb running MiXCR on the 5' RACE reads. The profile shows about 400,000 distinct CDR3 sequences, approximately 47% of them singletons. Sequences were obtained from blood. The origin of the receptors is a man in his fifties or sixties in good health.

This clonotype turned up a few times. This chain joins TRBV7-8 and TRBJ2-2, with D possibly TRBD1 on 6 matching bases. CDR1 is SGHVS, CDR2 FQNEAQ, per germline. This CDR3 spans 16 amino acids. Deletions cut 8 bases from V and 4 bases from J, with 20 bases between. The CDR3 region is CASDPRGHRFTGELFF. The CDR3 DNA reads TGTGCCAGCGACCCCAGGGGCCACAGATTCACCGGGGAGCTGTTTTTT.

The CDR3 DNA reads as TGTGCCAGCAGTAGCCTGGGCGGAAACGGCTACACCTTC. This sequence encodes CASSSLGGNGYTF. V usage is TRBV28 and J usage is TRBJ1-2; D uncertain. Trimming took off 5 bases at V and 8 bases at J, with 15 bases between the two ends. The CDR3 has 13 amino acids. Germline CDR1 and CDR2: MDHEN and SYDVKM.

This chain joins TRBV29-1 and TRBJ2-7, with TRBD2 matching over 7 bases. The CDR3 spans 12 residues. V gave up 3 bases and J gave up 7 bases; unmatched junction bases: 6. The germline V gene encodes CDR1 SQVTM and CDR2 ANQGSEA. The CDR3 protein is CSVEDGRTEQYF. The CDR3 DNA follows: TGCAGCGTTGAGGACGGGAGGACGGAGCAGTACTTC.

This clonotype was picked up a small number of times. This chain joins TRBV3-1 and TRBJ2-3; D is ambiguous. Germline V lookup: CDR1 LGHDT, CDR2 YNNKEL (reference sequence). The length of the CDR3 is 11 residues. Trimming removed 6 bases at V and 4 bases at J, with 5 bases between. The CDR3 coding sequence is TGTGCCAGCAGACGGGCAGATACGCAGTATTTT. This gives the protein CASRRADTQYF.

This clonotype showed up just a few times. The rearrangement joins TRBV29-1 to TRBJ1-2, with D hard to call. The V end lost 2 bases, the J end lost 2 bases, and 12 bases lay between the germline ends. The CDR3 is 14 amino acids. The germline CDR1 and CDR2 sequences are SQVTM and ANQGSEA. The CDR3 DNA follows: TGCAGCGTTGAACCCCCCAGCCCAAACTATGGCTACACCTTC. Protein sequence: CSVEPPSPNYGYTF. Complete variable domain (other parts from reference TRBV29-1 and TRBJ1-2): SAVISQKPSRDICQRGTSLTIQCQVDSQVTMMFWYRQQPGQSLTLIATANQGSEATYESGFVIDKFPISRPNLTFSTLTVSNMSPEDSSIYLCSVEPPSPNYGYTFGSGTRLTVV.

The chain has TRBV14 and TRBJ1-6; D is ambiguous. Looked up from germline, CDR1 is SGHDN and CDR2 is FVKESK. CDR3 length equals 15 residues. V dropped 0 bases and J dropped 9 bases, with 12 bases sitting between them. The CDR3 bases are TGTGCCAGCAGCCAAGATTGGGTGGGAAGTTCACCCCTCCACTTT. This translates into CASSQDWVGSSPLHF.

The table lists this clonotype with many counts. V and J are TRBV7-3 and TRBJ2-6; perhaps TRBD1 as D (6 bases). The ends were cut back, 0 bases at V and 2 bases at J, with 8 bases in the middle. This CDR3 spans 16 amino acids. Germline loops: CDR1 SGHTA, CDR2 FQGTGA. The DNA for the CDR3 is TGTGCCAGCAGCTTAACTTCAGGGGCTGGGGCCAACGTCCTGACTTTC. Protein sequence: CASSLTSGAGANVLTF.

The gene calls are TRBV12-3 or TRBV12-4 and TRBJ1-2; the D is unclear. Trimming took off 5 bases at V and 2 bases at J, with 12 bases between the two ends. CDR3 length: 14 amino acids. CDR3: CASSTVAGNYGYTF. CDR3 nucleotide sequence: TGTGCCAGCAGTACTGTGGCAGGCAACTATGGCTACACCTTC.

This chain joins TRBV20-1 and TRBJ2-6, with D unresolved. The CDR3 is 12 amino acids. CDR1 and CDR2 (germline): DFQATT, SNEGSKA (reference sequence). V was clipped by 8 bases and J by 4 bases, with 9 bases between them. The CDR3 here is CSPQSGANVLTF. The CDR3 nucleotides are TGCAGTCCACAATCCGGGGCCAACGTCCTGACTTTC.

With regard to this clonotype: This sequence may be a read error, since a much larger clone differs from it by one base. The chain joins TRBV5-1 to TRBJ2-3; no reliable D call. V gave up 4 bases and J gave up 6 bases, with 12 bases separating them. From germline, CDR1 is SGHRS and CDR2 YFSETQ. This CDR3 has 13 residues. The CDR3 coding sequence is TGCGCCAGCAGCGTGACGGAAAGGGATACGCAGTATTTT. Amino acid sequence: CASSVTERDTQYF. The full variable domain, with the rest looked up from reference TRBV5-1 and TRBJ2-3, is KAGVTQTPRYLIKTRGQQVTLSCSPISGHRSVSWYQQTPGQGLQFLFEYFSETQRNKGNFPGRFSGRQFSNSRSEMNVSTLELGDSALYLCASSVTERDTQYFGPGTRLTVL.